This T cell receptor (beta chain) was sequenced during a study of post-analysis software for immune sequencing data. Whole-study context: Recorded subtypes: relapsing-remitting, secondary progressive, progressive-relapsing; some patients unannotated. General study results and limits: Included in a set of four or five TRBV segments more frequent in patients than controls were TRBV5-6, TRBV5-1 and TRBV20-1. Significantly decreased normalized Chao1 diversity was recorded for multiple sclerosis patients relative to controls. Under the F measure, samples that were prepared in one batch clustered strongly together.

Presence of unique molecular identifiers characterized the TCR beta cDNA libraries. T cells numbering about 0.85 to 10 million yielded 500,000 to 550,000 cDNA molecules. TCRdb re-called the PCR reads with MiXCR, one entry per CDR3 protein. The sample lists about 380,000 distinct CDR3 sequences, approximately 33% occurring once. The CDR3 extends over 15 amino acids. V lost 2 bases and J lost 5, with 13 bases in between. Germline loops: CDR1 KGHDR, CDR2 SFDVKD. Comment on this clonotype: Antigen unknown.

The sample taken for sequencing was blood. The receptor was isolated from a girl aged 5 to 17 with multiple sclerosis. This chain connects TRBV24-1 to TRBJ2-3; the D gene is possibly TRBD1 (5 bases). As DNA, the CDR3 is TGTGCCACCAGTGATTCTAGGGGAAATGGAGATACGCAGTATTTT. Encoded protein: CATSDSRGNGDTQYF.